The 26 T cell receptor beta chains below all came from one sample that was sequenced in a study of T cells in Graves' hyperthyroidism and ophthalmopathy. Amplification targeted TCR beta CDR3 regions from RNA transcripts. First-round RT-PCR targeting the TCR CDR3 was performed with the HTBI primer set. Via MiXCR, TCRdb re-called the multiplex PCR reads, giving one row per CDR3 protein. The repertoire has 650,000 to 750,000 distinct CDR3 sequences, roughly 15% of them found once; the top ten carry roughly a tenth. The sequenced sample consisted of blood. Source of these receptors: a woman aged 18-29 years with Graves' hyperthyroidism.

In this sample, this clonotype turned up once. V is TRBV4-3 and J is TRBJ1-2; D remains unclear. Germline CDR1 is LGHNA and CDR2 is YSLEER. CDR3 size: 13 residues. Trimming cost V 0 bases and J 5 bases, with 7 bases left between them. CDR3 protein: CASSQEGIYGYTF. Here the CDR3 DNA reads TGCGCCAGCAGCCAAGAAGGGATATATGGCTACACCTTC.

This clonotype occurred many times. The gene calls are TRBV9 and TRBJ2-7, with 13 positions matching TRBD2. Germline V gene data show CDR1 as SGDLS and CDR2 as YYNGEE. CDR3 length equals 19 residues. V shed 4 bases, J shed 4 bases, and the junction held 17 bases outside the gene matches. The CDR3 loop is CASSSPRGPGLAGTYEQYF. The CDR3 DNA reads TGTGCCAGCAGCTCACCCCGAGGTCCGGGACTAGCGGGAACATACGAGCAGTACTTC.

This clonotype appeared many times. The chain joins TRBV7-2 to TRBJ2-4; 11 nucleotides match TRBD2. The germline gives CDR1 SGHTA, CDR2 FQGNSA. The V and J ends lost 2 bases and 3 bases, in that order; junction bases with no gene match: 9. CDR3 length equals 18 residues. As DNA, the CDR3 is TGTGCCAGCAGCTTAAGGCTAGCGGGAGGAATAGGCAAAAACATTCAGTACTTC. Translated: CASSLRLAGGIGKNIQYF. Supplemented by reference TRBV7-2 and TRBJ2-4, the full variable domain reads GAGVSQSPSNKVTEKGKDVELRCDPISGHTALYWYRQSLGQGLEFLIYFQGNSAPDKSGLPSDRFSAERTGGSVSTLTIQRTQQEDSAVYLCASSLRLAGGIGKNIQYFGAGTRLSVL.

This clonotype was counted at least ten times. Here the CDR3 DNA reads TGTGCCAGCAGTTCCGGACTACGGGAAGCCTACGAGCAGTACTTC. Its translation is CASSSGLREAYEQYF. The chain carries TRBV27 and TRBJ2-7; D might be TRBD2 (6 bases). The CDR3 spans 15 residues. Germline CDR1 reads MNHEY; CDR2 reads SMNVEV (reference sequence). V was pared by 4 bases and J by 2 bases, with 15 bases between.

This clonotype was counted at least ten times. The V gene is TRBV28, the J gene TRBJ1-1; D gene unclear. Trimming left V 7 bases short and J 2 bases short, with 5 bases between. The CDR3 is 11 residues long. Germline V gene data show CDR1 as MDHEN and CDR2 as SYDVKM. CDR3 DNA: TGTGCCAGCATTCAAAACACTGAAGCTTTCTTT. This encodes CASIQNTEAFF. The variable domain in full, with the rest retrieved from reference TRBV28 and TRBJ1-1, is DVKVTQSSRYLVKRTGEKVFLECVQDMDHENMFWYRQDPGLGLRLIYFSYDVKMKEKGDIPEGYSVSREKKERFSLILESASTNQTSMYLCASIQNTEAFFGQGTRLTVV.

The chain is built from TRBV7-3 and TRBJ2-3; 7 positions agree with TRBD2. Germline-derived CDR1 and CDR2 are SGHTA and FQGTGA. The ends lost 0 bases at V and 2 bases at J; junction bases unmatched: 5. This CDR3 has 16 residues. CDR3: CASSLTGGGNTDTQYF. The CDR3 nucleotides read TGTGCCAGCAGCTTAACGGGGGGGGGAAACACAGATACGCAGTATTTT. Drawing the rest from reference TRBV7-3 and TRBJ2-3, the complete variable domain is GAGVSQTPSNKVTEKGKYVELRCDPISGHTALYWYRQSLGQGPEFLIYFQGTGAADDSGLPNDRFFAVRPEGSVSTLKIQRTERGDSAVYLCASSLTGGGNTDTQYFGPGTRLTVL.

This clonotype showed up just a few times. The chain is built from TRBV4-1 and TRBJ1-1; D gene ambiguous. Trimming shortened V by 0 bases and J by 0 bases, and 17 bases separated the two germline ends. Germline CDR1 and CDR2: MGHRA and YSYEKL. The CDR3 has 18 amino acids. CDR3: CASSQDSTDYILNTEAFF. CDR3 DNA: TGCGCCAGCAGCCAAGATTCGACGGACTATATTTTGAACACTGAAGCTTTCTTT.

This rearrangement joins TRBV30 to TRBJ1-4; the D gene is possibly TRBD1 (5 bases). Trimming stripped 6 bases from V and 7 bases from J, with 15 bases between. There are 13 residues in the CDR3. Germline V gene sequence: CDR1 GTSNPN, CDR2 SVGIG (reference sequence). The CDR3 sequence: CACRRGQGEKLFF. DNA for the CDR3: TGTGCCTGTCGGCGGGGCCAGGGTGAAAAACTGTTTTTT.

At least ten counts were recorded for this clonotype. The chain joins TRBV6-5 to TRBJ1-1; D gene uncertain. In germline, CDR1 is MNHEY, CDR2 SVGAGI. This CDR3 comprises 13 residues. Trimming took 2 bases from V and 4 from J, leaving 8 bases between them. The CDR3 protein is CASSYTVGTEAFF. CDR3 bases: TGTGCCAGCAGTTACACGGTGGGCACTGAAGCTTTCTTT.

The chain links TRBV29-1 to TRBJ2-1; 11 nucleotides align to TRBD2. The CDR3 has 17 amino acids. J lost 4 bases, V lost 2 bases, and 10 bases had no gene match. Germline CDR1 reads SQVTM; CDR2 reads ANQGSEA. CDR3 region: CSVEWVPTSGDYNEQFF. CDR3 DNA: TGCAGCGTTGAATGGGTCCCGACTAGCGGGGATTACAATGAGCAGTTCTTC.

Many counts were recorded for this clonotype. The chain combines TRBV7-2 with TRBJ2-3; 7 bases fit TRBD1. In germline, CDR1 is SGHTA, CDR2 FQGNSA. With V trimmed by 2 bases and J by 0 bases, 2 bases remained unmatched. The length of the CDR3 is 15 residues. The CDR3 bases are TGTGCCAGCAGCTTAAGGACAGGAAGCACAGATACGCAGTATTTT. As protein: CASSLRTGSTDTQYF.

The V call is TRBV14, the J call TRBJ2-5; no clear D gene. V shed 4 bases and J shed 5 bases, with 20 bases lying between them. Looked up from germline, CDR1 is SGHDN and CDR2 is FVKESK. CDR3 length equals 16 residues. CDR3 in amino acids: CASSLAPVHVGETQYF. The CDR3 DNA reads TGTGCCAGCAGCCTCGCGCCCGTACACGTCGGGGAGACCCAGTACTTC.

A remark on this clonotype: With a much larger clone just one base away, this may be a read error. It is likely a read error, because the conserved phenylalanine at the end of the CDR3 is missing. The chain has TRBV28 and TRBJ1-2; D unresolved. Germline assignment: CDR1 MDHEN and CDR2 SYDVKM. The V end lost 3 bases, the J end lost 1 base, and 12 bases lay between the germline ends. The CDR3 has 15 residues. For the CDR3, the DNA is TGTGCCAGCAGTTTTGTCCTGGACGGTAACTATGGCTACACCCTC. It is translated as CASSFVLDGNYGYTL.

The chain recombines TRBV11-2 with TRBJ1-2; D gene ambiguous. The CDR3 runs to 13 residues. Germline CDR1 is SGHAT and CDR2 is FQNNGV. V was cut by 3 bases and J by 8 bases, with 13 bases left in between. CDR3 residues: CASSFSGKEGYTF. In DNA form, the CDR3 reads TGTGCCAGCAGCTTCTCTGGGAAGGAAGGCTACACCTTC.

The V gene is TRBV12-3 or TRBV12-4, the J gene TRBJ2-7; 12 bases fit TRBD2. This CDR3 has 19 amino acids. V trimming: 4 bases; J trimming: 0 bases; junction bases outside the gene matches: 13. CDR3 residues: CASSSRRRGLAGPSYEQYF. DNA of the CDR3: TGTGCCAGCAGTTCGAGACGTAGGGGACTAGCGGGCCCCTCCTACGAGCAGTACTTC.

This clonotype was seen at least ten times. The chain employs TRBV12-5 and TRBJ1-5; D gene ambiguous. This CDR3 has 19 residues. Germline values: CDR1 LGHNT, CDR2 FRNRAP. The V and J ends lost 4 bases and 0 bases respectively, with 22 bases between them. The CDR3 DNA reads TGTGCTAGTGGTTCCCTGCACGCGTGGACCTATCATAGCAATCAGCCCCAGCATTTT. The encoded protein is CASGSLHAWTYHSNQPQHF.

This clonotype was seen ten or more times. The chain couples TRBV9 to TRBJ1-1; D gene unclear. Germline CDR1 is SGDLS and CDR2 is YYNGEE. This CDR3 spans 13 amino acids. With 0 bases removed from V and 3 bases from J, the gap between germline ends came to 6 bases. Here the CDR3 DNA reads TGTGCCAGCAGCGTAGGGCCTGACACTGAAGCTTTCTTT. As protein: CASSVGPDTEAFF.

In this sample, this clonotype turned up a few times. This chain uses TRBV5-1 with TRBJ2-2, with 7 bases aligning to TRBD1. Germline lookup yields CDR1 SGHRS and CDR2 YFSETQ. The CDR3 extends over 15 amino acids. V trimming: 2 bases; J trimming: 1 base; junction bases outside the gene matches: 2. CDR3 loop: CASSFSGGNTGELFF. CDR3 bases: TGCGCCAGCAGCTTCTCAGGGGGGAACACCGGGGAGCTGTTTTTT.

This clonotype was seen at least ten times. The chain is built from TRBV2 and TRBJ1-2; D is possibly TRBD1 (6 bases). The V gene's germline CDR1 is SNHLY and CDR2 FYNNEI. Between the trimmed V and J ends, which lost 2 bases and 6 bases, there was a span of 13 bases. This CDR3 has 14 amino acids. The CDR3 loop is CASSERGAMDGYTF. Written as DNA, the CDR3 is TGTGCCAGCAGTGAAAGGGGGGCTATGGATGGCTACACCTTC. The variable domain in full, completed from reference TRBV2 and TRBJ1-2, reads EPEVTQTPSHQVTQMGQEVILRCVPISNHLYFYWYRQILGQKVEFLVSFYNNEISEKSEIFDDQFSVERPDGSNFTLKIRSTKLEDSAMYFCASSERGAMDGYTFGSGTRLTVV.

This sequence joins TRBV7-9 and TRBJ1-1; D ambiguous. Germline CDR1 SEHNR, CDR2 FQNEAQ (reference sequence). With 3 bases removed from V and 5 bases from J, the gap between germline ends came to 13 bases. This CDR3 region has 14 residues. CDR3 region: CASSFGSGSTEAFF. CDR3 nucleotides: TGTGCCAGCAGCTTCGGTTCTGGGTCAACTGAAGCTTTCTTT.

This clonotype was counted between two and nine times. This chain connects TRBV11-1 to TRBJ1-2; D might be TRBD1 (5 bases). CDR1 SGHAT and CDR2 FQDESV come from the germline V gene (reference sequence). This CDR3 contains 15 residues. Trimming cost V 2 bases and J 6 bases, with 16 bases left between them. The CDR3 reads CASSLSGTGSNGYTF. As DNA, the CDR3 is TGTGCCAGCAGCTTATCGGGCACAGGATCAAATGGCTACACCTTC.

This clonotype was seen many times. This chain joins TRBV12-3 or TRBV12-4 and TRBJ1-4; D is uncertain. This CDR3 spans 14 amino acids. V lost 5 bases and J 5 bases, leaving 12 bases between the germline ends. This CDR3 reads CASSGGRWNEKLFF. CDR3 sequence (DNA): TGTGCCAGCAGTGGCGGACGGTGGAATGAAAAACTGTTTTTT.

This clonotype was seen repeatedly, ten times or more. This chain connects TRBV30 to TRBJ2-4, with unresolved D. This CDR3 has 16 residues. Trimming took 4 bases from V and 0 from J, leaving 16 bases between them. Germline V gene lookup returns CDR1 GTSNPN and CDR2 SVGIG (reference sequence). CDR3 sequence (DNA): TGTGCCTGGAACGGGTTGGCGGAGCAAGCCAAAAACATTCAGTACTTC. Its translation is CAWNGLAEQAKNIQYF.

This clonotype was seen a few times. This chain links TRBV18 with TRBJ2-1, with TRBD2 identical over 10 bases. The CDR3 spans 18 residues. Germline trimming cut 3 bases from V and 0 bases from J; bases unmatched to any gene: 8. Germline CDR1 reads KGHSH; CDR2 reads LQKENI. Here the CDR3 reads CASSPLPRTSGSYNEQFF. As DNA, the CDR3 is TGTGCCAGCTCACCCCTCCCCCGGACTAGCGGCTCCTACAATGAGCAGTTCTTC.

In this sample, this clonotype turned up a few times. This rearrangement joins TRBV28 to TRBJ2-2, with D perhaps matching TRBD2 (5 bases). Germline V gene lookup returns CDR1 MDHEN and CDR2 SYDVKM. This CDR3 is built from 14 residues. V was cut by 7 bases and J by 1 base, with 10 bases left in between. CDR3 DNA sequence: TGTGCCAGCAAATCCGGGATGAACACCGGGGAGCTGTTTTTT. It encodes CASKSGMNTGELFF.

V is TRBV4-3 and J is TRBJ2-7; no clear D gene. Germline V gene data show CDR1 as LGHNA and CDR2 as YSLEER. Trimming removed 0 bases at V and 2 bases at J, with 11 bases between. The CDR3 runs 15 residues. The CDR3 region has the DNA TGCGCCAGCAGCCAAGAAGTCACGTTCCCCTACGAGCAGTACTTC. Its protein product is CASSQEVTFPYEQYF.